The 13 T cell receptor beta chains below all came from one sample that was sequenced in a study of T cells in Graves' hyperthyroidism and ophthalmopathy. RNA transcripts served as the template for amplifying TCR beta CDR3 regions. The HTBI set primed first-round TCR CDR3 RT-PCR. TCRdb analysed the multiplex PCR reads with MiXCR anew, one entry per CDR3 protein. The profile shows around 500,000 distinct CDR3 sequences, 13% to 15% of them singletons. The sample consisted of blood. The receptors come from a woman aged 18 to 35 with Graves' hyperthyroidism.

The chain recombines TRBV10-3 with TRBJ2-1; TRBD2 matches 8 bases. This CDR3 is built from 17 residues. The J segment lost 1 base and the V segment lost 3 bases, leaving 8 bases of the junction unmatched. Germline loops: CDR1 ENHRY, CDR2 SYGVKD. In DNA form, the CDR3 reads TGTGCCATCAGTGACCCTAGGGGCGGGAGGTCCTACAATGAGCAGTTCTTC. Translating it yields CAISDPRGGRSYNEQFF.

The chain recombines TRBV7-6 with TRBJ2-3, with 8 bases fitting TRBD2. This CDR3 has 16 residues. Unmatched junction bases numbered 7, after V lost 2 bases and J lost 3 bases. From germline, CDR1 is SGHVS and CDR2 FNYEAQ. The DNA for the CDR3 is TGTGCCAGCAGCTTACAACCGGGAGGGCCTACAGATACGCAGTATTTT. It translates to CASSLQPGGPTDTQYF.

This clonotype came up many times. The gene calls are TRBV9 and TRBJ1-1, with a possible D match to TRBD1 (5 bases). V was pared by 3 bases and J by 2 bases, with 8 bases between. Germline lookup yields CDR1 SGDLS and CDR2 YYNGEE. This CDR3 spans 13 amino acids. The CDR3 DNA reads as TGTGCCAGCAGCGCCGACAGCAACACTGAAGCTTTCTTT. Translated, it gives CASSADSNTEAFF.

This clonotype showed up many times. The chain links TRBV18 to TRBJ1-5; no firm D call. This CDR3 contains 13 residues. Trimming removed 3 bases at V and 4 bases at J, with 7 bases between. Germline-derived CDR1 and CDR2 are KGHSH and LQKENI. CDR3 residues: CASSPLENQPQHF. CDR3 DNA sequence: TGTGCCAGCTCACCGTTGGAAAATCAGCCCCAGCATTTT.

The rearrangement links TRBV4-1 to TRBJ2-5; no definite D call. Germline CDR1 is MGHRA and CDR2 is YSYEKL. The ends were cut back, 0 bases at V and 4 bases at J, with 9 bases in the middle. The length of the CDR3 is 14 residues. The CDR3 DNA reads TGCGCCAGCAGCCAAGATAACACAGTAGAGACCCAGTACTTC. Protein: CASSQDNTVETQYF.

The genes are TRBV12-3 or TRBV12-4 and TRBJ2-2; possibly TRBD1 or TRBD2 for D (6 bases each). The CDR3 loop spans 15 amino acids. V was clipped by 8 bases and J by 3 bases, with 16 bases between them. This CDR3 reads CASSQRGEDTGELFF. In nucleotides, the CDR3 is TGTGCCAGCTCCCAGAGGGGGGAAGACACCGGGGAGCTGTTTTTT.

This clonotype has at least ten counts. This sequence joins TRBV5-1 and TRBJ1-5; no clear D. The germline V and J ends were trimmed by 4 bases and 0 bases, with 11 bases remaining between them. In germline, CDR1 is SGHRS, CDR2 YFSETQ. This CDR3 spans 15 amino acids. CDR3 DNA: TGCGCCAGCAGCGTGGACGTCCTTAGCAATCAGCCCCAGCATTTT. It yields the protein CASSVDVLSNQPQHF.

This clonotype was seen a few times. The chain couples TRBV6-5 to TRBJ1-1; 8 bases fit TRBD1. The CDR3 has 14 amino acids. The junction had 3 bases not matched to a gene; V was cut back by 3 bases and J by 3 bases. CDR1 and CDR2 (germline): MNHEY, SVGAGI. CDR3 sequence: CASSYTGGDTEAFF. CDR3 in DNA: TGTGCCAGCAGTTATACAGGGGGAGACACTGAAGCTTTCTTT.

The chain has TRBV5-1 and TRBJ2-5; no clear D. Germline loops: CDR1 SGHRS, CDR2 YFSETQ. With 5 bases removed from V and 0 bases from J, the gap between germline ends came to 14 bases. There are 15 residues in the CDR3. For the CDR3, the DNA is TGCGCCAGCAGTTTTACAGAACCCTACCAAGAGACCCAGTACTTC. Protein sequence: CASSFTEPYQETQYF.

This clonotype has ten or more counts. CDR3: CASSLQASSRTIYEQYF. CDR3 coding DNA: TGTGCCAGCAGCTTACAAGCTAGCTCTAGGACGATCTACGAGCAGTACTTC. The genes are TRBV27 and TRBJ2-7, with a possible D match to TRBD2 (5 bases). Germline V gene sequence: CDR1 MNHEY, CDR2 SMNVEV (reference sequence). The V end lost 6 bases, the J end lost 3 bases, and 24 bases lay between the germline ends. The CDR3 runs to 17 residues.

This sequence joins TRBV12-3 or TRBV12-4 and TRBJ1-1, with 8 bases identical to TRBD1. The CDR3 has 16 amino acids. V shed 5 bases, J shed 1 base, and the junction held 9 bases outside the gene matches. The CDR3 region is CASSPDATGANTEAFF. As DNA, the CDR3 is TGTGCCAGCAGTCCAGACGCGACAGGGGCGAACACTGAAGCTTTCTTT.

This clonotype was seen repeatedly, ten times or more. The chain uses TRBV9 and TRBJ2-5; TRBD2 aligns across 13 bases. The CDR3 spans 17 residues. Losses at the gene ends were 3 bases for V and 5 bases for J; bases not matched to a gene: 10. Germline values: CDR1 SGDLS, CDR2 YYNGEE. The CDR3 sequence is CASSEPGTSGTGETQYF. Written as DNA, the CDR3 is TGTGCCAGCAGCGAGCCAGGGACTAGCGGGACCGGGGAGACCCAGTACTTC. The full variable domain, with the rest looked up from reference TRBV9 and TRBJ2-5, is DSGVTQTPKHLITATGQRVTLRCSPRSGDLSVYWYQQSLDQGLQFLIQYYNGEERAKGNILERFSAQQFPDLHSELNLSSLELGDSALYFCASSEPGTSGTGETQYFGPGTRLLVL.

In this sample, this clonotype turned up many times. The V call is TRBV12-3 or TRBV12-4, the J call TRBJ1-1; unclear D gene. Deletions cut 5 bases from V and 3 bases from J, with 4 bases between. The CDR3 runs 11 residues. CDR3 in DNA: TGTGCCAGCAGTGCCTACACTGAAGCTTTCTTT. Translation: CASSAYTEAFF.